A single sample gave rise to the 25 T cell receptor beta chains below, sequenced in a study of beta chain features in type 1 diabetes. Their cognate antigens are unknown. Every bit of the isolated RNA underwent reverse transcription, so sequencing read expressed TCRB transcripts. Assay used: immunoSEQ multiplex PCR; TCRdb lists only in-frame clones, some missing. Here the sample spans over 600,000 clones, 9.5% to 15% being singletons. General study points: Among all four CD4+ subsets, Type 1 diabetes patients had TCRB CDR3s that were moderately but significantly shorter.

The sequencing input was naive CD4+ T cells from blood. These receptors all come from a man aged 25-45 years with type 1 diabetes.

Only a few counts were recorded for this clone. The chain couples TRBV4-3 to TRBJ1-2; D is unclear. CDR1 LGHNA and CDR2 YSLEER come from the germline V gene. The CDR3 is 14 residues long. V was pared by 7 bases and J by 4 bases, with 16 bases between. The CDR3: CASNSNHAGYGYTF. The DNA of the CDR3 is TGCGCCAGCAACTCTAACCACGCAGGCTATGGCTACACCTTC.

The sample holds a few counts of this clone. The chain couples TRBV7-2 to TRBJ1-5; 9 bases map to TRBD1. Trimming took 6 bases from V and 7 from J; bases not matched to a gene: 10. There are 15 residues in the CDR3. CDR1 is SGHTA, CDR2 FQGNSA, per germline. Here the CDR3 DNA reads TGTGCCAGCAGTCTCGTTACAGGGGGCTTACAGCCCCAGCATTTT. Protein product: CASSLVTGGLQPQHF.

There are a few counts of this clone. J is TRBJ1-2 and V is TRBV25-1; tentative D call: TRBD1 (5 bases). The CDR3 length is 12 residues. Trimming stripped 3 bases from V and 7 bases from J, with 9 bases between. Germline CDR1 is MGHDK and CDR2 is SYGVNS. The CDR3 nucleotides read TGTGCCAGCAGTGAGACGAGGGGTGGCTACACCTTC. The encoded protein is CASSETRGGYTF.

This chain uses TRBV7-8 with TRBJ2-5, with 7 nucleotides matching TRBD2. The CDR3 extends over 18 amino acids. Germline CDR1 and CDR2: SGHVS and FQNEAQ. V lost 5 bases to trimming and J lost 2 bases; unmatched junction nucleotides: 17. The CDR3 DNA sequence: TGTGCCAGCAGCCAACTAGCGAGGCGGGGGAGTAGGCAAGAGACCCAGTACTTC. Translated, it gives CASSQLARRGSRQETQYF.

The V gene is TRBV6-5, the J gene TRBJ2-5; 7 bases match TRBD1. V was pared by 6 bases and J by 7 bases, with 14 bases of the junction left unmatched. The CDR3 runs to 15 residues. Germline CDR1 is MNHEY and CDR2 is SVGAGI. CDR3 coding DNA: TGTGCCAGCAGCCTTAATGCAGGGGGAATGGTGACCCAGTACTTC. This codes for CASSLNAGGMVTQYF.

This chain's CDR3 is CASSYSLWDSSYEQYF. CDR3 in DNA: TGTGCCAGCAGTTACTCGCTATGGGATTCATCCTACGAGCAGTACTTC. This chain links TRBV6-5 with TRBJ2-7; no reliable D call. The CDR3 contains 16 residues. Per germline, CDR1 MNHEY and CDR2 SVGAGI. V was shortened by 0 bases and J by 1 base, with 13 bases between the two germline ends.

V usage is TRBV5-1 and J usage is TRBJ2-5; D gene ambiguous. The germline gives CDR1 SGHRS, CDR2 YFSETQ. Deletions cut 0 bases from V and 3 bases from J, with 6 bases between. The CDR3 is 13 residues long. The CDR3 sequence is CASSLASKETQYF. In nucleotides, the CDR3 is TGCGCCAGCAGCTTGGCCAGTAAAGAGACCCAGTACTTC.

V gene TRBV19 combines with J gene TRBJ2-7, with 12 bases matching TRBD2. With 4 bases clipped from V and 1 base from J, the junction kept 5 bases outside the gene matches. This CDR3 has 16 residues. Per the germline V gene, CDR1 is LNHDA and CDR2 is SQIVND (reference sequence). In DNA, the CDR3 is TGTGCCAGTAGTAGGCTCGGGACTAGCGGGTCCTACGAGCAGTACTTC. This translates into CASSRLGTSGSYEQYF.

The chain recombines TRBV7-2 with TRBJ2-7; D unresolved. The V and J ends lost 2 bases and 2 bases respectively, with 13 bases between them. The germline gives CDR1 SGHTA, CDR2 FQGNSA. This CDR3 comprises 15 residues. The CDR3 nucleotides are TGTGCCAGCAGCTTAAGGACCGCCTCTCCCTACGAGCAGTACTTC. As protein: CASSLRTASPYEQYF.

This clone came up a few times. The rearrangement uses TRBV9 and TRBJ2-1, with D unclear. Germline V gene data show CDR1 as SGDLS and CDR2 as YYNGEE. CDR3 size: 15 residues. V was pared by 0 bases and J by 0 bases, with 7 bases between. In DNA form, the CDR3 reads TGTGCCAGCAGCGTAGCTATGAGCTCCTACAATGAGCAGTTCTTC. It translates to CASSVAMSSYNEQFF.

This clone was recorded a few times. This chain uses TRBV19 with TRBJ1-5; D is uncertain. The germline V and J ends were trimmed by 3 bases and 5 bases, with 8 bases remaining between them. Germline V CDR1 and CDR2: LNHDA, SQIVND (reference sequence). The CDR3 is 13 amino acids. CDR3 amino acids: CASSIAVDQPQHF. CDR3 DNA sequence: TGTGCCAGTAGTATCGCCGTGGATCAGCCCCAGCATTTT.

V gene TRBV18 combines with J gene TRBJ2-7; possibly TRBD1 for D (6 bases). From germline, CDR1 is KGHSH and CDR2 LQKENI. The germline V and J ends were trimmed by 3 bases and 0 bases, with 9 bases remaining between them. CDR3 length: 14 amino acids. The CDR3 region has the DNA TGTGCCAGCTCACCTCAGGGGCGCTCCTACGAGCAGTACTTC. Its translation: CASSPQGRSYEQYF. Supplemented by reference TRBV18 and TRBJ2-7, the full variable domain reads NAGVMQNPRHLVRRRGQEARLRCSPMKGHSHVYWYRQLPEEGLKFMVYLQKENIIDESGMPKERFSAEFPKEGPSILRIQQVVRGDSAAYFCASSPQGRSYEQYFGPGTRLTVT.

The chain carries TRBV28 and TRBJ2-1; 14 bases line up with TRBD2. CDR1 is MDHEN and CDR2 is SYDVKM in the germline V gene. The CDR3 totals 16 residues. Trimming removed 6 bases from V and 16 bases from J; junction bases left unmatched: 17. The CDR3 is CASSPATSGGAWGDFF. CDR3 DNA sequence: TGTGCCAGCAGCCCAGCGACTAGCGGGGGGGCCTGGGGGGATTTCTTC.

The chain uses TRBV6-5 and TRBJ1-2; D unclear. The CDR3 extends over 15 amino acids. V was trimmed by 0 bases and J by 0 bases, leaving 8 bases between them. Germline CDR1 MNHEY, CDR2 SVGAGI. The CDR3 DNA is TGTGCCAGCAGTTACTCCTCGGTTGCTAACTATGGCTACACCTTC. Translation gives CASSYSSVANYGYTF.

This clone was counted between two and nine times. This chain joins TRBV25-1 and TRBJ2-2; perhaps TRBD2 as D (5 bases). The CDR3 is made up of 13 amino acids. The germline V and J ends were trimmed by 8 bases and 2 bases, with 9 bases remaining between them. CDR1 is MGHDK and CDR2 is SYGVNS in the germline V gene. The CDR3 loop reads CASADFNTGELFF. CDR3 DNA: TGTGCCAGCGCGGACTTTAACACCGGGGAGCTGTTTTTT.

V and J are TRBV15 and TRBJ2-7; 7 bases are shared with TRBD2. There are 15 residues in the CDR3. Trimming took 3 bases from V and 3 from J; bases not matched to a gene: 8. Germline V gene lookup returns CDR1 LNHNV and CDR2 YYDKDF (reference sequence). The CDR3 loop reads CATSSGLVGDYEQYF. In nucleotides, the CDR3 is TGTGCCACCAGCAGCGGACTAGTGGGAGACTACGAGCAGTACTTC.

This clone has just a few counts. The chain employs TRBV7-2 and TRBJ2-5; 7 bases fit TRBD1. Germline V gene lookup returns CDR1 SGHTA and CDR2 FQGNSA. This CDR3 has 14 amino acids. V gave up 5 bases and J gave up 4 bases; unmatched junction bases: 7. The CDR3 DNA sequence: TGTGCCAGCAGCCTCTGGGACAGAGTAGAGACCCAGTACTTC. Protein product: CASSLWDRVETQYF.

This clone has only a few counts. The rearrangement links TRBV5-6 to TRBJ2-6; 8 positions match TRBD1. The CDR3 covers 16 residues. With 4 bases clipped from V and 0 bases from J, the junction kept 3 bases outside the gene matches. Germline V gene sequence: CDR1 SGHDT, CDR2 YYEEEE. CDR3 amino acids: CASSLDRASGANVLTF. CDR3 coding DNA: TGTGCCAGCAGCCTGGACAGGGCCTCTGGGGCCAACGTCCTGACTTTC.

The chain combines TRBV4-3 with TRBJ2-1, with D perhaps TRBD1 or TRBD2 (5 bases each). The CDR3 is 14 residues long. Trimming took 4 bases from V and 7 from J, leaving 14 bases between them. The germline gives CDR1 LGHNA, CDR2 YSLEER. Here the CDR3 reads CASSLGTPSNEQFF. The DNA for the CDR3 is TGCGCCAGCAGCCTCGGGACCCCGTCGAATGAGCAGTTCTTC.

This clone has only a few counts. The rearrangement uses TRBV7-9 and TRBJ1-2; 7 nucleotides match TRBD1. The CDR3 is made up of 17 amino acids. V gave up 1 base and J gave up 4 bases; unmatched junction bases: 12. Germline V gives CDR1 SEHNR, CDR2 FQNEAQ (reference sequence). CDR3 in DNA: TGTGCCAGCAGCTTAGTCGTAGCTGGACAGGAGCGCTATGGCTACACCTTC. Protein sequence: CASSLVVAGQERYGYTF.

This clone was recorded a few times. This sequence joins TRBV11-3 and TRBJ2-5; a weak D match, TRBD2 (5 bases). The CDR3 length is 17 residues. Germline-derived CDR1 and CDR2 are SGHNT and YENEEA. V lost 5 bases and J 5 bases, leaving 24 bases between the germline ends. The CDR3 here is CASSPEVRGGFGETQYF. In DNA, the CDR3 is TGTGCCAGCAGCCCGGAGGTTCGGGGTGGTTTTGGGGAGACCCAGTACTTC.

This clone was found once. The DNA for the CDR3 is TGTGCCACGGGACAGGAGGTAAATTCACCCCTCCACTTT. It encodes CATGQEVNSPLHF. This chain links TRBV19 with TRBJ1-6; TRBD1 matches 8 bases. The germline V gene has CDR1 LNHDA and CDR2 SQIVND (reference sequence). The CDR3 consists of 13 residues. V was pared by 10 bases and J by 7 bases, with 6 bases of the junction left unmatched.

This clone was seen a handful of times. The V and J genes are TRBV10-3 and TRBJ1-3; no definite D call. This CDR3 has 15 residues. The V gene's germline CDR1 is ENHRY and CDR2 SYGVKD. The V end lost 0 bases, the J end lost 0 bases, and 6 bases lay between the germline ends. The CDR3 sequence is CAISESGSSGNTIYF. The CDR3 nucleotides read TGTGCCATCAGTGAGTCGGGGAGCTCTGGAAACACCATATATTTT.

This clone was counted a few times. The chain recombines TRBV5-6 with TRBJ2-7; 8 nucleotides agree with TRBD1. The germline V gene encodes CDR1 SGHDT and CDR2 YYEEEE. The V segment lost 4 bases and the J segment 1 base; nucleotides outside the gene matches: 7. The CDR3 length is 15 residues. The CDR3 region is CASSHRQGRSYEQYF. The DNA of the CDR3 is TGTGCCAGCAGCCACCGACAGGGGAGGTCCTACGAGCAGTACTTC.

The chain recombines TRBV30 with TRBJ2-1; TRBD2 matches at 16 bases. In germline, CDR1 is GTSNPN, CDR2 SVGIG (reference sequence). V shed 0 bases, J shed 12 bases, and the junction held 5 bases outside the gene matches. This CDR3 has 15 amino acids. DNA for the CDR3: TGTGCCTGGAGTGTAGGGACTAGCGGGGGGGCGGTGCAGTTCTTC. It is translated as CAWSVGTSGGAVQFF.